These 17 T cell receptor beta chains originate from one sample sequenced in a study of blood T cells in healthy people across ages. Alongside a J-beta primer mix, a sample-barcoded 5' primer served in a second PCR lasting roughly 7 to 11 cycles. TCRdb processed the 5' RACE reads anew with MiXCR; each CDR3 protein has one entry. Among some 370,000 distinct CDR3 sequences listed, approximately 51% were seen once. The material sequenced was blood. These receptors all stem from a man aged 60-69 years in good health.

The chain couples TRBV5-1 to TRBJ2-3; TRBD2 agrees at 8 bases. The germline V gene encodes CDR1 SGHRS and CDR2 YFSETQ. V gave up 0 bases and J gave up 1 base; unmatched junction bases: 7. This CDR3 spans 17 amino acids. The CDR3 region is CASSLAGRGSRTDTQYF. The CDR3 DNA sequence: TGCGCCAGCAGCTTGGCCGGGAGGGGGAGTCGCACAGATACGCAGTATTTT.

The V and J genes are TRBV11-1 and TRBJ2-5, with D possibly being TRBD2 (5 bases). The V and J ends lost 5 bases and 0 bases respectively, with 16 bases between them. CDR3 length equals 16 residues. Germline-derived CDR1 and CDR2 are SGHAT and FQDESV (reference sequence). CDR3 region: CASSPGRGTHQETQYF. The DNA for the CDR3 is TGTGCCAGCAGCCCCGGACGGGGAACCCACCAAGAGACCCAGTACTTC.

A note on this clonotype: This could be a read error, since a much larger clone is one nucleotide away. The chain has TRBV29-1 and TRBJ2-7; 9 bases align to TRBD1. Germline values: CDR1 SQVTM, CDR2 ANQGSEA. The V and J ends lost 8 bases and 2 bases, in that order; junction bases with no gene match: 4. There are 12 residues in the CDR3. The CDR3 region has the DNA TGCAGCATCGGGACAGGGCCCTACGAGCAGTACTTC. Translation gives CSIGTGPYEQYF.

This clonotype came up a few times. The chain links TRBV20-1 to TRBJ2-7; TRBD1 matches at 7 bases. The germline CDR1 and CDR2 sequences are DFQATT and SNEGSKA (reference sequence). J gave up 1 base and V 5 bases, and 2 bases lay outside the gene matches. CDR3 size: 12 residues. The CDR3 DNA follows: TGCAGTGCTTGGGACAGATCCTACGAGCAGTACTTC. This translates into CSAWDRSYEQYF.

Of note for this clonotype: An end of the junction differs from the germline gene, which may be a read error. The chain employs TRBV28 and TRBJ1-4, with D unresolved. There are 14 residues in the CDR3. CDR1 and CDR2 (germline): MDHEN, SYDVKM. The CDR3 here is CASCFKPGFEKLFF. The DNA of the CDR3 is TGTGCCAGCTGTTTCAAACCGGGTTTTGAAAAACTGTTTTTT.

This clonotype was detected only a few times. This chain uses TRBV27 with TRBJ2-1; 10 bases line up with TRBD1. The germline gives CDR1 MNHEY, CDR2 SMNVEV (reference sequence). Trimming removed 3 bases from V and 3 bases from J; junction bases left unmatched: 2. The CDR3 is made up of 15 amino acids. The CDR3 DNA is TGTGCCAGCAGTTTTGGGACAGGGGTCTACAATGAGCAGTTCTTC. Translated: CASSFGTGVYNEQFF.

The genes are TRBV20-1 and TRBJ2-7; D perhaps matches TRBD2 (6 bases). Germline V CDR1 and CDR2: DFQATT, SNEGSKA (reference sequence). Deletions cut 5 bases from V and 3 bases from J, with 17 bases between. The CDR3 is 14 residues long. CDR3 amino acids: CSAPSLGGNYEQYF. CDR3 nucleotide sequence: TGCAGTGCTCCCAGTTTGGGGGGAAACTACGAGCAGTACTTC.

This chain uses TRBV5-1 with TRBJ1-6; 7 nucleotides align to TRBD1. Germline CDR1 is SGHRS and CDR2 is YFSETQ. The length of the CDR3 is 17 residues. Trimming removed 4 bases from V and 4 bases from J; junction bases left unmatched: 11. CDR3 protein: CASSLHGQDGYNSPLHF. DNA for the CDR3: TGCGCCAGCAGCCTACATGGACAGGACGGTTATAATTCACCCCTCCACTTT. Supplemented by reference TRBV5-1 and TRBJ1-6, the full variable domain reads KAGVTQTPRYLIKTRGQQVTLSCSPISGHRSVSWYQQTPGQGLQFLFEYFSETQRNKGNFPGRFSGRQFSNSRSEMNVSTLELGDSALYLCASSLHGQDGYNSPLHFGNGTRLTVT.

The J gene is TRBJ2-7, the V gene TRBV30; 11 bases align to TRBD2. This CDR3 contains 16 residues. V dropped 1 base and J dropped 2; count of bases not matched to a gene: 7. Per the germline V gene, CDR1 is GTSNPN and CDR2 is SVGIG (reference sequence). The CDR3 region is CAWSGSLAGDTYEQYF. The CDR3 region has the DNA TGTGCCTGGAGTGGCTCACTAGCGGGAGACACCTACGAGCAGTACTTC.

With regard to this clonotype: Given a much more abundant clone one base away, this may be a read error. J is TRBJ2-3 and V is TRBV20-1; 13 nucleotides line up with TRBD2. The CDR3 contains 17 residues. V lost 6 bases to trimming and J lost 4 bases; unmatched junction nucleotides: 13. From germline, CDR1 is DFQATT and CDR2 SNEGSKA (reference sequence). This chain's CDR3 is CSATGTSGTGAADTQYF. The CDR3, as DNA: TGCAGTGCCACCGGGACTAGCGGGACGGGGGCAGCAGATACGCAGTATTTT.

The rearrangement links TRBV7-9 to TRBJ2-7, with D maybe TRBD1 (6 bases). CDR1 is SEHNR, CDR2 FQNEAQ, per germline (reference sequence). The V end lost 5 bases, the J end lost 6 bases, and 17 bases lay between the germline ends. This CDR3 has 14 residues. CDR3 protein: CASSLRDNGVEQYF. The CDR3 coding sequence is TGTGCCAGCAGCCTACGGGACAATGGGGTCGAGCAGTACTTC. The variable domain in full, with the rest retrieved from reference TRBV7-9 and TRBJ2-7, is DTGVSQNPRHKITKRGQNVTFRCDPISEHNRLYWYRQTLGQGPEFLTYFQNEAQLEKSRLLSDRFSAERPKGSFSTLEIQRTEQGDSAMYLCASSLRDNGVEQYFGPGTRLTVT.

The V and J genes are TRBV24-1 and TRBJ2-6; D might be TRBD2 (7 bases). Germline V lookup: CDR1 KGHDR, CDR2 SFDVKD. Deletions cut 10 bases from V and 0 bases from J, with 15 bases between. The CDR3 loop spans 16 amino acids. The CDR3 bases are TGTGCCACTCTCCGGCGGGGGCCCTCTGGGGCCAACGTCCTGACTTTC. Translating gives CATLRRGPSGANVLTF.

This rearrangement joins TRBV6-1 to TRBJ2-7, with a weak D call TRBD1 (5 bases). V lost 4 bases and J 7 bases, leaving 17 bases between the germline ends. This CDR3 comprises 14 residues. The germline gives CDR1 MNHNS, CDR2 SASEGT. The CDR3 sequence: CASSAQGWYNEQYF. The CDR3, as DNA: TGTGCCAGCAGTGCCCAGGGATGGTACAATGAGCAGTACTTC.

This clonotype was counted only a few times. This chain links TRBV7-9 with TRBJ2-5, with D tentatively TRBD1 or TRBD2 (5 bases each). V was trimmed by 5 bases and J by 9 bases, leaving 10 bases between them. From germline, CDR1 is SEHNR and CDR2 FQNEAQ (reference sequence). The CDR3 has 11 residues. The CDR3 loop is CASSIQEAQYF. CDR3 in DNA: TGTGCCAGCAGCATACAGGAGGCCCAGTACTTC. The full variable domain, in which reference TRBV7-9 and TRBJ2-5 provide the parts outside the CDR3, is DTGVSQNPRHKITKRGQNVTFRCDPISEHNRLYWYRQTLGQGPEFLTYFQNEAQLEKSRLLSDRFSAERPKGSFSTLEIQRTEQGDSAMYLCASSIQEAQYFGPGTRLLVL.

The chain couples TRBV12-3 or TRBV12-4 to TRBJ1-2; the match to TRBD1 covers 7 bases. V lost 5 bases to trimming and J lost 8 bases; unmatched junction nucleotides: 11. This CDR3 is built from 14 residues. CDR3 residues: CASSLYRGPGGYTF. Here the CDR3 DNA reads TGTGCCAGCAGTCTTTACAGGGGACCAGGCGGCTACACCTTC.

This chain uses TRBV4-2 with TRBJ2-1; TRBD1 or TRBD2 may be the D gene (5 bases each). The CDR3 is 13 residues long. Trimming cost V 1 base and J 10 bases, with 11 bases left between them. Germline CDR1 is LGHNA and CDR2 is YNFKEQ. CDR3 amino acids: CASSQVVRDEQFF. CDR3 nucleotides: TGTGCCAGCAGCCAAGTGGTTAGGGACGAGCAGTTCTTC.

This chain links TRBV4-1 with TRBJ2-7, with D perhaps assigned TRBD1 or TRBD2 (5 bases each). The germline CDR1 and CDR2 sequences are MGHRA and YSYEKL. The CDR3 has 16 amino acids. Trimming removed 4 bases from V and 0 bases from J, with 16 bases in between. The CDR3 here is CASSPSGAAHSYEQYF. For the CDR3, the DNA is TGCGCCAGCAGCCCATCCGGGGCCGCCCACTCCTACGAGCAGTACTTC.